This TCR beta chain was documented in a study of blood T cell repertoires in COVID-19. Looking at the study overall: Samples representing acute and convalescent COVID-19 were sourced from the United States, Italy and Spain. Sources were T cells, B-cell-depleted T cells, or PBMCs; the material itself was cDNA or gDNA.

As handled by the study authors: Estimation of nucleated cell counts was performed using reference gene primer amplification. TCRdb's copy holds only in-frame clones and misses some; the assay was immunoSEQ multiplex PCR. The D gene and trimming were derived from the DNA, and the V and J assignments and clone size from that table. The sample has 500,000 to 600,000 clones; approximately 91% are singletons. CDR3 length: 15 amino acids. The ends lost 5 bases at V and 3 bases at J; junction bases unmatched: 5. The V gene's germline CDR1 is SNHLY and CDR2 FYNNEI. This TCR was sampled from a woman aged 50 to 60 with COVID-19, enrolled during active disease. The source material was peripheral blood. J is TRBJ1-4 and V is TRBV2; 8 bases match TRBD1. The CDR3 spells CASSFTGGSNEKLFF. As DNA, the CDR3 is TGTGCCAGCAGTTTTACAGGGGGTTCTAATGAAAAACTGTTTTTT.